One T cell receptor beta chain is described in this entry. No antigen is known for it. Using its own MiXCR run on the 5' RACE reads, TCRdb lists one record per CDR3 protein. Of more than 30,000 distinct CDR3 sequences in the sample, approximately 5.5% were seen once. This sample was included in a study of spatial heterogeneity in lung cancer. At the level of the study: A unique TCR and UMI combination showed up more than ten times in raw reads, on average.

V gave up 3 bases and J gave up 4 bases, with 15 bases separating them. CDR1 is MDHEN and CDR2 is SYDVKM in the germline V gene. The CDR3 consists of 15 residues. The study, taken as a whole, reports: Resection blood, more than follow-up blood, showed ubiquitous expanded tumor TCRs.

The sample's time point: sample taken at primary tumor resection. Unsorted whole RNA from tumor, nontumor lung or frozen PBMC underwent sequencing. The TCR was taken from a female donor with early-stage non-small cell lung cancer. The gene calls are TRBV28 and TRBJ1-2; D not resolved. This specimen consisted of PBMCs, obtained at surgery. Here the CDR3 reads CASSLEGTLIYGYTF. The CDR3 DNA follows: TGTGCCAGCAGTTTGGAGGGAACCCTTATCTATGGCTACACCTTC.